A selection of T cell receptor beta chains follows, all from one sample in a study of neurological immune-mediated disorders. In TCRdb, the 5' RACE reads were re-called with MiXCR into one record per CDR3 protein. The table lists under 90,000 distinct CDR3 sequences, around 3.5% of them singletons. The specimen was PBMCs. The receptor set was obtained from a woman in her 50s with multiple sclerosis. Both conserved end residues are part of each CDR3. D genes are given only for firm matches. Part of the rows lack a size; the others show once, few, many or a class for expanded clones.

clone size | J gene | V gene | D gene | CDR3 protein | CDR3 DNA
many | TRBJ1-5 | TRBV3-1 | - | CASSQGGPSNQPQHF | TGTGCCAGCAGCCAAGGAGGGCCGAGCAATCAGCCCCAGCATTTT
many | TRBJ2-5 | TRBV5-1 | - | CASSQNRRGQETQYF | TGCGCCAGCAGCCAAAACCGACGGGGACAAGAGACCCAGTACTTC
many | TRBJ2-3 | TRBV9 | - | CASSVRSLIPDTQYF | TGTGCCAGCAGCGTACGCAGTCTTATCCCCGATACGCAGTATTTT
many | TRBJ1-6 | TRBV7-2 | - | CASSLARQTNSPLHF | TGTGCCAGCAGCTTAGCCCGGCAGACTAATTCACCCCTCCACTTT
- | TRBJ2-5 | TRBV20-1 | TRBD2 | CSALPATSGEETQYF | TGCAGTGCCCTGCCTGCAACTAGCGGAGAGGAGACCCAGTACTTC
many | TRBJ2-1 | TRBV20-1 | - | CSARAPDSLFNEQFF | TGCAGTGCTAGAGCCCCGGACTCCCTCTTCAATGAGCAGTTCTTC
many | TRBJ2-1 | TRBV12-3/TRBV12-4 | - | CASSLGLPDEQFF | TGTGCCAGCAGTTTAGGTCTCCCTGATGAGCAGTTCTTC
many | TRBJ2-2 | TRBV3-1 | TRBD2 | CASSQGTSGFHGELFF | TGTGCCAGCAGCCAAGGGACTAGCGGGTTTCACGGGGAGCTGTTTTTT
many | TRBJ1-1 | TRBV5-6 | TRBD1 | CASRWTGGGGNTEAFF | TGTGCCAGCAGGTGGACAGGGGGCGGCGGGAACACTGAAGCTTTCTTT
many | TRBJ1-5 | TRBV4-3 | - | CASSQDWGGGSNQPQHF | TGCGCCAGCAGCCAAGATTGGGGAGGGGGTTCTAATCAGCCCCAGCATTTT
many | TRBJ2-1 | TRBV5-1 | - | CASSLDAANNEQFF | TGCGCCAGCAGCTTGGATGCAGCAAACAATGAGCAGTTCTTC
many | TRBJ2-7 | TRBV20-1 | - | CSASLDSYEQYF | TGCAGTGCGAGCTTGGACAGCTACGAGCAGTACTTC
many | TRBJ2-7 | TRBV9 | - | CASSAGHYYEQYF | TGTGCCAGCAGCGCGGGACATTACTACGAGCAGTACTTC
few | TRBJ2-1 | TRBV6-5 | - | CASSYLSSGTYNEQFF | TGTGCCAGCAGTTACCTATCGAGCGGTACCTACAATGAGCAGTTCTTC
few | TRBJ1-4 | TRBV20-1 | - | CSASVAADIREKLFF | TGCAGTGCTAGTGTGGCGGCCGACATTAGGGAAAAACTGTTTTTT
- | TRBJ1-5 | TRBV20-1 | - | CSAREWRDNQPQHF | TGCAGTGCTAGAGAATGGAGAGACAATCAGCCCCAGCATTTT
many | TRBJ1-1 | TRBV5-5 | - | CASSLYRETEAFF | TGTGCCAGCAGCTTGTACCGGGAGACTGAAGCTTTCTTT
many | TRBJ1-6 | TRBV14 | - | CASSQTRHGNSPLHF | TGTGCCAGCAGCCAAACACGACACGGAAATTCACCCCTCCACTTT
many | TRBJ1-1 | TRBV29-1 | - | CSTDGISFYTEAFF | TGCAGCACCGACGGGATCTCCTTCTACACTGAAGCTTTCTTT
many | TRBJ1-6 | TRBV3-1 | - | CASKSQSWNSPLHF | TGTGCCAGCAAAAGCCAATCGTGGAACTCACCCCTCCACTTT
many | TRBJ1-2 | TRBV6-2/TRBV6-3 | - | CASTPTRERSYTF | TGTGCCAGCACCCCCACGAGGGAGAGGAGCTACACCTTC
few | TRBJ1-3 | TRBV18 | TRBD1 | CASSTATGSSGKTIYF | TGTGCCAGCTCAACTGCGACAGGGAGCTCTGGAAAAACCATATATTTT
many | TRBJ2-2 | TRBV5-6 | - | CASGWGAFFPGELFF | TGTGCCAGCGGTTGGGGGGCGTTTTTCCCCGGGGAGCTGTTTTTT
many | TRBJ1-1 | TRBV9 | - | CASSVSGDRTEAFF | TGTGCCAGCAGCGTATCAGGGGATAGGACTGAAGCTTTCTTT
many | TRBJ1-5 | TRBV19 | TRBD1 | CASTPGQGARQPQHF | TGTGCCAGTACCCCCGGACAGGGGGCAAGGCAGCCCCAGCATTTT
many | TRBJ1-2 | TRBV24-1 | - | CATSGARVGGYTF | TGTGCCACCAGTGGGGCCAGGGTCGGTGGCTACACCTTC
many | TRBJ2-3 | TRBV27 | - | CASSFNPGTDTQYF | TGTGCCAGCAGTTTCAACCCGGGGACAGATACGCAGTATTTT
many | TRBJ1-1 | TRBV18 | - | CASSPLRGNAGTEAFF | TGTGCCAGCTCACCATTGAGAGGTAACGCAGGGACTGAAGCTTTCTTT
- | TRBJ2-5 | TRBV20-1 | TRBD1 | CSARHAVQGAQYF | TGCAGTGCTAGACACGCGGTCCAGGGGGCCCAGTACTTC
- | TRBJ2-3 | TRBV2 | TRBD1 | CAGEDRTDTQYF | TGTGCCGGCGAGGACAGGACAGATACGCAGTATTTT
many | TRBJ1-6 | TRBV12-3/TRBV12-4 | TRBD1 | CASSRTGYSPLHF | TGTGCCAGCAGCCGGACAGGCTATTCACCCCTCCACTTT
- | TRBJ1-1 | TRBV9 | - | CASSAGHLEAFF | TGTGCCAGCAGCGCCGGACACCTTGAAGCTTTCTTT
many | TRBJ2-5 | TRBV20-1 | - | CSARTRGGRFTETQYF | TGCAGTGCTAGAACCCGAGGGGGGCGCTTCACCGAGACCCAGTACTTC
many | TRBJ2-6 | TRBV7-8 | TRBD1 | CASSLQGFPSGANVLTF | TGTGCCAGCAGCCTACAGGGGTTCCCCTCTGGGGCCAACGTCCTGACTTTC
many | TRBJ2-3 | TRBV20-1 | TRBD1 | CSTLTPTGGGDTQYF | TGCAGTACCCTAACTCCGACAGGGGGTGGAGATACGCAGTATTTT
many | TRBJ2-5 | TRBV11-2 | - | CASSSMLLWRRGLETQYF | TGTGCCAGCAGCTCTATGCTACTCTGGCGTCGGGGTTTGGAGACCCAGTACTTC
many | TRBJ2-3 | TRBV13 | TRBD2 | CASRPGLAGPTDTQYF | TGTGCCAGCAGACCTGGACTAGCGGGGCCCACAGATACGCAGTATTTT
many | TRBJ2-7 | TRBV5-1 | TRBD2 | CASSPTSGGAYEQYF | TGCGCCAGCAGCCCTACTAGCGGGGGGGCCTACGAGCAGTACTTC